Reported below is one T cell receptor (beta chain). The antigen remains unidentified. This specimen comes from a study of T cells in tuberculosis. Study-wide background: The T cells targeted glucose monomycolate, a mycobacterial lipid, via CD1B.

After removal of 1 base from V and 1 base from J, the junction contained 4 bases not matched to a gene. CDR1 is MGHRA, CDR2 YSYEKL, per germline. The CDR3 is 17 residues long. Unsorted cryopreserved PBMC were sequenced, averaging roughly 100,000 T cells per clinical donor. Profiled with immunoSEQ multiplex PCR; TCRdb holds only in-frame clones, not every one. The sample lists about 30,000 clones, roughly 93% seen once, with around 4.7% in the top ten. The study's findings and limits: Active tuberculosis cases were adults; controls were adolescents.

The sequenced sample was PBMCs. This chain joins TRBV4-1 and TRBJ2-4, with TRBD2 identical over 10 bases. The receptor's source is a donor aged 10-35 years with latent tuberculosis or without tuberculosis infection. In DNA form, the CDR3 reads TGCGCCAGCAGCCAAGCTTCTAGCGGGAGTGCCAAAAACATTCAGTACTTC. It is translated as CASSQASSGSAKNIQYF.